The 26 T cell receptor beta chains in this list originate from one sample, sequenced in a study of blood T cell repertoires in COVID-19. The assay was immunoSEQ multiplex PCR, and TCRdb's table has in-frame clones only and misses some. Seen here are under 200,000 clones, around nine tenths observed once, and the top ten hold over 9%. The sample was peripheral blood. These receptors originate from a woman aged 70-85 years with COVID-19, enrolled during active disease.

The rearrangement links TRBV18 to TRBJ2-1, with D possibly being TRBD1 (6 bases). This CDR3 contains 16 residues. Looked up from germline, CDR1 is KGHSH and CDR2 is LQKENI. Trimming cost V 3 bases and J 4 bases, with 16 bases left between them. DNA of the CDR3: TGTGCCAGCTCACCGCAGGGGCCTGAAAATTACAATGAGCAGTTCTTC. Residues: CASSPQGPENYNEQFF.

J is TRBJ1-1 and V is TRBV3-1 (or the pseudogene TRBV3-2), with no clear D. Germline V gene lookup returns CDR1 LGHDT and CDR2 YNNKEL (reference sequence). The CDR3 consists of 12 residues. V lost 1 base and J lost 10, with 10 bases in between. CDR3 sequence: CASSQGRKGAFF. The CDR3 DNA follows: TGTGCCAGCAGCCAAGGGAGGAAAGGAGCTTTCTTT.

The chain recombines TRBV12-3 or TRBV12-4 with TRBJ1-5, with a weak D call TRBD1 (6 bases). V lost 5 bases, J lost 6 bases, and 11 bases lay in between. The length of the CDR3 is 13 residues. This chain's CDR3 is CASSPQGIQPQHF. In nucleotides, the CDR3 is TGTGCCAGCAGTCCTCAGGGGATTCAGCCCCAGCATTTT.

The V and J genes are TRBV28 and TRBJ2-5; D may be TRBD1 (5 bases). The germline CDR1 and CDR2 sequences are MDHEN and SYDVKM. The V and J ends lost 5 bases and 5 bases respectively, with 9 bases between them. The CDR3 length is 12 residues. CDR3 sequence (DNA): TGTGCCAGCAGTCCACAGGCCGAGACCCAGTACTTC. It encodes CASSPQAETQYF.

The J gene is TRBJ1-4, the V gene TRBV19; no firm D call. With 6 bases removed from V and 4 bases from J, the gap between germline ends came to 12 bases. The germline V gene has CDR1 LNHDA and CDR2 SQIVND (reference sequence). The CDR3 runs to 14 residues. In nucleotides, the CDR3 is TGTGCCAGTAGCCTGGTGGGAGTTAATGAAAAACTGTTTTTT. This codes for CASSLVGVNEKLFF.

J is TRBJ2-1 and V is TRBV29-1, with D possibly being TRBD1 (5 bases). Germline CDR1 SQVTM, CDR2 ANQGSEA. The V and J ends lost 8 bases and 5 bases respectively, with 13 bases between them. This CDR3 spans 12 amino acids. In nucleotides, the CDR3 is TGCAGCTCCCGAAGGGGCGACAATGAGCAGTTCTTC. Its protein is CSSRRGDNEQFF.

The chain carries TRBV5-1 and TRBJ2-3; 10 bases agree with TRBD2. The CDR3 runs 16 residues. Germline CDR1 is SGHRS and CDR2 is YFSETQ. After removal of 4 bases from V and 3 bases from J, the junction contained 8 bases not matched to a gene. The CDR3 DNA sequence: TGCGCCAGCAGCCTAGGTCTTAGCGGGGGGACAGATACGCAGTATTTT. Translated, it gives CASSLGLSGGTDTQYF. The variable domain in full, completed from reference TRBV5-1 and TRBJ2-3, reads KAGVTQTPRYLIKTRGQQVTLSCSPISGHRSVSWYQQTPGQGLQFLFEYFSETQRNKGNFPGRFSGRQFSNSRSEMNVSTLELGDSALYLCASSLGLSGGTDTQYFGPGTRLTVL.

The chain combines TRBV19 with TRBJ1-5; TRBD1 matches at 10 bases. The germline CDR1 and CDR2 sequences are LNHDA and SQIVND (reference sequence). V was pared by 7 bases and J by 2 bases, with 14 bases of the junction left unmatched. This CDR3 contains 18 residues. The CDR3 here is CASTPLRGQGSGNQPQHF. CDR3 bases: TGTGCCAGTACCCCATTACGGGGACAGGGGTCCGGCAATCAGCCCCAGCATTTT.

J is TRBJ2-3 and V is TRBV2, with 7 bases matching TRBD2. J gave up 2 bases and V 1 base, and 6 bases lay outside the gene matches. CDR1 and CDR2 from the germline V gene are SNHLY and FYNNEI. This CDR3 comprises 16 residues. CDR3 sequence reads: CASSEESSGITDTQYF. Written as DNA, the CDR3 is TGTGCCAGCAGTGAAGAGTCTAGCGGAATCACAGATACGCAGTATTTT.

The rearrangement uses TRBV11-2 and TRBJ1-1; TRBD1 is a possible D gene (5 bases). V was cut by 1 base and J by 3 bases, with 6 bases left in between. Germline CDR1 is SGHAT and CDR2 is FQNNGV. The length of the CDR3 is 13 residues. DNA for the CDR3: TGTGCCAGCAGCTTAGGACAGCACACTGAAGCTTTCTTT. Translation gives CASSLGQHTEAFF.

The gene calls are TRBV2 and TRBJ2-1, with 7 bases matching TRBD2. Germline V gene sequence: CDR1 SNHLY, CDR2 FYNNEI. The V and J ends lost 8 bases and 4 bases, in that order; junction bases with no gene match: 8. The CDR3 runs 14 residues. CDR3: CASVWASGYNEQFF. The CDR3 DNA follows: TGTGCCAGCGTTTGGGCTAGCGGATACAATGAGCAGTTCTTC.

This clone came up once. The CDR3 protein is CASSVDRNTGELFF. CDR3 sequence (DNA): TGTGCCAGCAGCGTTGACAGGAACACCGGGGAGCTGTTTTTT. The chain links TRBV5-8 to TRBJ2-2, with a weak D call TRBD1 (5 bases). CDR3 length: 14 amino acids. Germline lookup yields CDR1 SGHTS and CDR2 YDEGEE. Trimming shortened V by 4 bases and J by 1 base, and 8 bases separated the two germline ends. Full variable domain (missing parts from reference TRBV5-8 and TRBJ2-2): EAGVTQSPTHLIKTRGQQATLRCSPISGHTSVYWYQQALGLGLQFLLWYDEGEERNRGNFPPRFSGRQFPNYSSELNVNALELEDSALYLCASSVDRNTGELFFGEGSRLTVL.

The chain uses TRBV2 and TRBJ2-2; 7 bases map to TRBD1. Unmatched junction bases numbered 9, after V lost 4 bases and J lost 7 bases. Germline V gene data show CDR1 as SNHLY and CDR2 as FYNNEI. The CDR3 runs 15 residues. The CDR3: CASSVEGGVVGELFF. The CDR3 region has the DNA TGTGCCAGCAGTGTTGAAGGGGGCGTTGTCGGGGAGCTGTTTTTT. Supplemented by reference TRBV2 and TRBJ2-2, the full variable domain reads EPEVTQTPSHQVTQMGQEVILRCVPISNHLYFYWYRQILGQKVEFLVSFYNNEISEKSEIFDDQFSVERPDGSNFTLKIRSTKLEDSAMYFCASSVEGGVVGELFFGEGSRLTVL.

The chain combines TRBV5-1 with TRBJ1-1; 8 nucleotides match TRBD1. J lost 7 bases, V lost 3 bases, and 14 bases had no gene match. Germline loops: CDR1 SGHRS, CDR2 YFSETQ. CDR3 length equals 16 residues. DNA for the CDR3: TGCGCCAGCAGCTCTCTTATCGGACAGGGTGGCGGTGAAGCTTTCTTT. It encodes CASSSLIGQGGGEAFF. Drawing the rest from reference TRBV5-1 and TRBJ1-1, the complete variable domain is KAGVTQTPRYLIKTRGQQVTLSCSPISGHRSVSWYQQTPGQGLQFLFEYFSETQRNKGNFPGRFSGRQFSNSRSEMNVSTLELGDSALYLCASSSLIGQGGGEAFFGQGTRLTVV.

J is TRBJ1-3 and V is TRBV5-4, with 7 bases identical to TRBD1. The CDR3 runs to 14 residues. V shed 4 bases and J 1 base; nucleotides not matched to a gene: 2. Germline V CDR1 and CDR2: SGHNT, YYREEE (reference sequence). This CDR3 is CASSTGESGNTIYF. The CDR3 nucleotides are TGTGCCAGCAGCACAGGGGAATCTGGAAACACCATATATTTT.

This clone was picked up one time. The chain uses TRBV30 and TRBJ2-7; 9 positions match TRBD1. This CDR3 contains 12 residues. The germline gives CDR1 GTSNPN, CDR2 SVGIG (reference sequence). V shed 4 bases, J shed 2 bases, and the junction held 0 bases outside the gene matches. The CDR3 sequence is CAWNRGPYEQYF. The CDR3 coding sequence is TGTGCCTGGAACAGGGGGCCCTACGAGCAGTACTTC.

The chain employs TRBV5-1 and TRBJ2-2; D is ambiguous. V was cut by 8 bases and J by 4 bases, with 12 bases left in between. Looked up from germline, CDR1 is SGHRS and CDR2 is YFSETQ. The CDR3 has 13 residues. CDR3 DNA sequence: TGCGCCAGTTCCAGACTTGGCACCGGGGAGCTGTTTTTT. Encoded protein: CASSRLGTGELFF.

This rearrangement joins TRBV7-3 to TRBJ2-1; 9 nucleotides line up with TRBD1. From germline, CDR1 is SGHTA and CDR2 FQGTGA. V lost 3 bases and J lost 9; bases outside the gene matches: 3. The CDR3 consists of 13 residues. The chain's CDR3 is CASSLDRGGEQFF. The CDR3 bases are TGTGCCAGCAGCTTGGACAGGGGCGGTGAGCAGTTCTTC. The complete variable domain, with remaining parts taken from reference TRBV7-3 and TRBJ2-1, reads GAGVSQTPSNKVTEKGKYVELRCDPISGHTALYWYRQSLGQGPEFLIYFQGTGAADDSGLPNDRFFAVRPEGSVSTLKIQRTERGDSAVYLCASSLDRGGEQFFGPGTRLTVL.

The CDR3 reads CASSWGDREGNQPQHF. The CDR3 DNA sequence: TGCGCCAGCAGCTGGGGGGACAGGGAGGGCAATCAGCCCCAGCATTTT. The chain has TRBV5-1 and TRBJ1-5, with TRBD1 matching 9 bases. With V trimmed by 3 bases and J by 2 bases, 6 bases remained unmatched. Germline CDR1 reads SGHRS; CDR2 reads YFSETQ. This CDR3 contains 16 residues.

This chain links TRBV11-2 with TRBJ1-5; TRBD1 is a possible D gene (5 bases). Deletions cut 1 base from V and 9 bases from J, with 22 bases between. Germline CDR1 is SGHAT and CDR2 is FQNNGV. There are 17 residues in the CDR3. CDR3 in DNA: TGTGCCAGCAGCTTAGCAGGCAGGGAGTCATTCGGGGGGCCCCAGCATTTT. It yields the protein CASSLAGRESFGGPQHF.

The rearrangement links TRBV7-6 to TRBJ1-2, with 8 bases lining up with TRBD1. The length of the CDR3 is 21 residues. Per germline, CDR1 SGHVS and CDR2 FNYEAQ. Losses at the gene ends were 5 bases for V and 3 bases for J; bases not matched to a gene: 26. Here the CDR3 DNA reads TGTGCCAGCAGCCCGAGAAACGAGGGACAGGAGCCTGCCGGAGTCCACTATGGCTACACCTTC. Translation: CASSPRNEGQEPAGVHYGYTF. Full variable domain (remainder filled in from reference TRBV7-6 and TRBJ1-2): GAGVSQSPRYKVTKRGQDVALRCDPISGHVSLYWYRQALGQGPEFLTYFNYEAQQDKSGLPNDRFSAERPEGSISTLTIQRTEQRDSAMYRCASSPRNEGQEPAGVHYGYTFGSGTRLTVV.

J is TRBJ1-4 and V is TRBV28; perhaps TRBD1 as D (6 bases). Germline lookup yields CDR1 MDHEN and CDR2 SYDVKM. Trimming took 5 bases from V and 7 from J, leaving 11 bases between them. This CDR3 spans 13 amino acids. The CDR3 nucleotides read TGTGCCAGCAGTACAGGGTGGGTTGAAAAACTGTTTTTT. Protein sequence: CASSTGWVEKLFF.

With respect to this clone: Sequence at one end of the junction differs from germline and may be a read error. The chain joins TRBV7-7 to TRBJ1-1; D remains ambiguous. CDR1 and CDR2 (germline): SSHAT, FNYEAQ (reference sequence). The CDR3 runs to 13 residues. CDR3 region: CASSFRRDTEAFF. Here the CDR3 DNA reads TGTGCTAGCAGCTTTCGGAGGGACACTGAAGCTTTCTTT.

CDR3 sequence: CASGQGTVYGYTF. The CDR3 nucleotides read TGTGCCAGTGGACAGGGGACGGTCTATGGCTACACCTTC. V usage is TRBV28 and J usage is TRBJ1-2; 9 bases align to TRBD1. CDR1 MDHEN and CDR2 SYDVKM come from the germline V gene. V dropped 9 bases and J dropped 4; count of bases not matched to a gene: 6. The CDR3 is made up of 13 amino acids.

The chain couples TRBV19 to TRBJ1-2, with D possibly matching TRBD1 (5 bases). CDR1 and CDR2 from the germline V gene are LNHDA and SQIVND (reference sequence). CDR3 length: 14 residues. The ends were cut back, 4 bases at V and 4 bases at J, with 13 bases in the middle. The CDR3 is CASSSPGTLYGYTF. The CDR3 region has the DNA TGTGCCAGTAGTAGCCCCGGGACTCTCTATGGCTACACCTTC.

The genes are TRBV4-1 and TRBJ1-5, with 8 nucleotides matching TRBD1. The CDR3 runs 18 residues. Germline values: CDR1 MGHRA, CDR2 YSYEKL. Losses at the gene ends were 3 bases for V and 3 bases for J; bases not matched to a gene: 13. DNA for the CDR3: TGCGCCAGCAGCCAGGACCCGACAGGGGAGACCCACAATCAGCCCCAGCATTTT. Protein: CASSQDPTGETHNQPQHF.